Listed below are T cell receptor beta chains from one sample, sequenced in a study of blood T cell repertoires in COVID-19. Profiled with immunoSEQ multiplex PCR; TCRdb holds only in-frame clones, not every one. The sample lists some 160,000 clones; approximately 80% were seen once. Sequences were obtained from peripheral blood. These receptors all stem from a woman aged 50 to 65 with acute or convalescent COVID-19. The CDR3 runs from the conserved cysteine through the conserved F or W. Fields, in order: clone size, CDR3 length, V gene, J gene, D gene, CDR3 protein, CDR3 DNA. A D gene is named only where the DNA matches it firmly. Expanded clones get a size class; other rows say once, few or many, or leave the size out.

.	14	TRBV2	TRBJ2-1	.	CASSKLVSYNEQFF	TGTGCCAGCAGTAAACTAGTTTCCTACAATGAGCAGTTCTTC
.	15	TRBV6-5	TRBJ1-6	.	CASKLQGPYNSPLHF	TGTGCCAGCAAATTACAGGGACCTTATAATTCACCCCTCCACTTT
.	14	TRBV5-1	TRBJ1-1	.	CASSLLSLNTEAFF	TGCGCCAGCAGCTTGCTTAGCCTGAACACTGAAGCTTTCTTT
.	15	TRBV30	TRBJ2-5	TRBD2	CAWSAGTSGGETQYF	TGTGCCTGGAGTGCAGGGACTAGCGGGGGAGAGACCCAGTACTTC
few	11	TRBV20-1	TRBJ1-2	.	CSARHSNGYTF	TGCAGTGCTAGACATTCCAATGGCTACACCTTC
.	15	TRBV6-5	TRBJ1-4	.	CASRTTGLTNEKLFF	TGTGCCAGCAGGACAACAGGGTTGACTAATGAAAAACTGTTTTTT
.	14	TRBV11-3	TRBJ2-1	TRBD2	CASSLGLAGSEQFF	TGTGCCAGCAGCTTAGGTCTAGCGGGGAGTGAGCAGTTCTTC
.	16	TRBV7-2	TRBJ1-5	TRBD1	CASSPRTGGFSQPQHF	TGTGCCAGCAGCCCTAGGACAGGGGGCTTCAGTCAGCCCCAGCATTTT
.	12	TRBV12-3/TRBV12-4	TRBJ1-2	TRBD1	CASTTGGHGYTF	TGTGCCAGCACCACAGGGGGCCATGGCTACACCTTC
.	16	TRBV5-4	TRBJ2-7	TRBD2	CASSFGGSGSSYEQYF	TGTGCCAGCAGCTTTGGGGGAAGCGGGAGCTCCTACGAGCAGTACTTC
many	15	TRBV5-8	TRBJ2-1	.	CASSPGSRPGDEQFF	TGTGCCAGCAGCCCGGGGTCCAGGCCGGGGGATGAGCAGTTCTTC
few	13	TRBV18	TRBJ1-1	.	CASSPGGDTEAFF	TGTGCCAGCTCACCCGGGGGGGACACTGAAGCTTTCTTT
.	15	TRBV28	TRBJ1-6	.	CASSLGTPIHSPLHF	TGTGCCAGCAGTCTCGGGACACCAATTCATTCACCCCTCCACTTT
few	15	TRBV28	TRBJ1-2	.	CASIDSSRVNYGYTF	TGTGCCAGCATCGATTCAAGCAGGGTGAACTATGGCTACACCTTC
.	13	TRBV27	TRBJ2-7	.	CASRSNLFYEQYF	TGTGCCAGCAGGAGCAACCTCTTCTACGAGCAGTACTTC
.	12	TRBV30	TRBJ1-4	.	CAWGRVHEKLFF	TGTGCCTGGGGTCGGGTCCATGAAAAACTGTTTTTT
.	15	TRBV5-1	TRBJ2-2	TRBD1	CASSTQGGGTGELFF	TGCGCCAGCAGCACACAGGGGGGCGGCACCGGGGAGCTGTTTTTT
.	14	TRBV19	TRBJ1-5	.	CASSPPEAGQPQHF	TGTGCCAGTAGTCCGCCCGAGGCCGGGCAGCCCCAGCATTTT
few	22	TRBV7-2	TRBJ1-5	TRBD1	CASSLASGTGGAPTGPHQPQHF	TGTGCCAGCAGCTTAGCTTCCGGGACAGGGGGCGCCCCGACGGGTCCCCATCAGCCCCAGCATTTT
.	17	TRBV4-3	TRBJ2-2	.	CASSLSQVTGTTGELFF	TGCGCCAGCAGCCTTAGCCAAGTTACAGGGACGACCGGGGAGCTGTTTTTT
.	13	TRBV3-1/TRBV3-2	TRBJ2-2	TRBD2	CASKTSGAEELFF	TGTGCCAGCAAGACTAGCGGGGCGGAGGAGCTGTTTTTT
.	18	TRBV4-2	TRBJ2-2	.	CASSQGTGGTLVSGELFF	TGTGCCAGCAGCCAAGGAACCGGTGGGACACTAGTTTCCGGGGAGCTGTTTTTT
once	14	TRBV19	TRBJ2-2	TRBD2	CASRAGGATGELFF	TGTGCCAGTCGCGCGGGGGGGGCCACCGGGGAGCTGTTTTTT
.	15	TRBV4-2	TRBJ2-7	.	CASSQEGQGRYEQYF	TGTGCCAGCAGCCAAGAGGGCCAGGGTAGGTACGAGCAGTACTTC
many	12	TRBV7-3	TRBJ1-1	.	CASSAGNTEAFF	TGTGCCAGCAGCGCAGGTAACACTGAAGCTTTCTTT
.	11	TRBV12-3/TRBV12-4	TRBJ1-2	.	CASSTNYGYTF	TGTGCCAGCAGCACTAACTATGGCTACACCTTC
.	13	TRBV7-2	TRBJ1-1	TRBD1	CASSVQGSTEAFF	TGTGCCAGCAGCGTACAGGGGAGTACTGAAGCTTTCTTT
few	17	TRBV7-2	TRBJ2-1	TRBD2	CASSLFGLAGGRDEQFF	TGTGCCAGCAGCTTATTTGGGCTAGCGGGGGGGCGTGATGAGCAGTTCTTC
.	13	TRBV7-9	TRBJ2-1	.	CASSLDLYREQFF	TGTGCCAGCAGCTTAGACTTGTACCGTGAGCAGTTCTTC
.	14	TRBV6-2/TRBV6-3	TRBJ2-3	.	CASSWTDVPDTQYF	TGTGCCAGCAGTTGGACAGATGTCCCAGATACGCAGTATTTT
once	13	TRBV19	TRBJ2-7	TRBD1	CASEDRVAYEQYF	TGTGCCAGTGAAGACAGGGTGGCCTACGAGCAGTACTTC
.	16	TRBV28	TRBJ1-1	TRBD1	CASSPPPQGARTEAFF	TGTGCCAGCAGTCCCCCCCCGCAGGGGGCGAGGACCGAAGCTTTCTTT
few	14	TRBV7-8	TRBJ1-1	.	CASNHPGRNTEAFF	TGTGCCAGCAACCATCCCGGGAGGAACACTGAAGCTTTCTTT
.	11	TRBV28	TRBJ1-5	.	CASSQYQPQHF	TGTGCCAGCAGCCAATATCAGCCCCAGCATTTT
.	13	TRBV12-3/TRBV12-4	TRBJ2-5	TRBD2	CASSAGDQETQYF	TGTGCCAGCAGTGCGGGGGACCAAGAGACCCAGTACTTC
once	13	TRBV12-3/TRBV12-4	TRBJ1-1	.	CASSFTGNTEAFF	TGTGCCAGCAGTTTCACGGGGAACACTGAAGCTTTCTTT